This TCR beta chain emerged from a study of CD8+CD57+ T cells in acquired aplastic anemia. CDR1 ENHRY and CDR2 SYGVKD come from the germline V gene. V shed 6 bases, J shed 1 base, and the junction held 10 bases outside the gene matches. The CDR3 runs to 16 residues. CDR3 and TCR beta VDJ profiling relied on a genomic DNA template. TCRdb re-called the reads through MiXCR, storing one row per CDR3 protein. This table has some 200,000 distinct CDR3 sequences, less than 75% appearing once. For sequencing, patients were chosen who had shown expansion of CD8+CD57+ cells by flow cytometry. The specimen was sorted CD4+, CD8+, or CD8+CD57+ T cells (not recorded which) from PBMCs. The TCR was taken from a human donor with aplastic anemia. V gene TRBV10-3 combines with J gene TRBJ1-1; 8 nucleotides align to TRBD1. CDR3 bases: TGTGCCATCAGCGGGACAGGCCGGGCATGGAACACTGAAGCTTTCTTT. Protein sequence: CAISGTGRAWNTEAFF.